This entry concerns a single T cell receptor beta chain. Its antigen is still unknown. It was with 60 Vbeta and 13 Jbeta primers that the PCR ran. Methods used by the authors: In a later analysis, of 80 million to 90 million unique beta chains, some 10 million appeared in at least two donors. Using immunoSEQ multiplex PCR, the repertoire was profiled, and TCRdb retains in-frame clones only, with some absent. The V and J calls and clone size are taken from that table; D and trimming were inferred from the DNA. The table lists approximately 85,000 clones, approximately 72% of them singletons, with approximately 12% in the top ten. CDR3 size: 14 residues. V was clipped by 5 bases and J by 3 bases, with 14 bases between them. The germline gives CDR1 SGHAT, CDR2 FQNNGV. This specimen belongs to a study of cytomegalovirus exposure and HLA in healthy donors. Overall study findings and caveats: Analyzed later, association rates of TCRs varied across HLA loci, with DRB1 most and HLA-C fewest. The study labeled fewer than 200 TCR beta chains cytomegalovirus-associated.

This chain links TRBV11-2 with TRBJ2-7, with TRBD1 as a possible D gene (5 bases). Sequenced input: PBMCs. The receptor's source is a woman in her thirties or forties in good health and CMV-seropositive. The CDR3 region is CASSPRAANYEQYF. The DNA for the CDR3 is TGTGCCAGCAGCCCCAGGGCGGCTAACTACGAGCAGTACTTC.